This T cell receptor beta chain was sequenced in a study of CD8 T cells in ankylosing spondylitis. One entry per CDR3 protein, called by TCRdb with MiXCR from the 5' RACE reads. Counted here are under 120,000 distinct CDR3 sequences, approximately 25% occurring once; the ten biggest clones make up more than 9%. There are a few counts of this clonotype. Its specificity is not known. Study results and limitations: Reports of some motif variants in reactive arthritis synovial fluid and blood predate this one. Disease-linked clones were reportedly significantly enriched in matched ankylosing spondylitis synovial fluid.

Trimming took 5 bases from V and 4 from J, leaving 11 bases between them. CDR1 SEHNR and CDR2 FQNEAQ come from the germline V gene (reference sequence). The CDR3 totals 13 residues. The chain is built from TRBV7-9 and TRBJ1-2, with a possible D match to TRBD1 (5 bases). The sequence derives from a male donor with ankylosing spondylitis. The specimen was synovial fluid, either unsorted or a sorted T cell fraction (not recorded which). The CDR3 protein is CASSLSQGYGYTF. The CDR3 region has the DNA TGTGCCAGCAGCCTTTCCCAGGGCTATGGCTACACCTTC.